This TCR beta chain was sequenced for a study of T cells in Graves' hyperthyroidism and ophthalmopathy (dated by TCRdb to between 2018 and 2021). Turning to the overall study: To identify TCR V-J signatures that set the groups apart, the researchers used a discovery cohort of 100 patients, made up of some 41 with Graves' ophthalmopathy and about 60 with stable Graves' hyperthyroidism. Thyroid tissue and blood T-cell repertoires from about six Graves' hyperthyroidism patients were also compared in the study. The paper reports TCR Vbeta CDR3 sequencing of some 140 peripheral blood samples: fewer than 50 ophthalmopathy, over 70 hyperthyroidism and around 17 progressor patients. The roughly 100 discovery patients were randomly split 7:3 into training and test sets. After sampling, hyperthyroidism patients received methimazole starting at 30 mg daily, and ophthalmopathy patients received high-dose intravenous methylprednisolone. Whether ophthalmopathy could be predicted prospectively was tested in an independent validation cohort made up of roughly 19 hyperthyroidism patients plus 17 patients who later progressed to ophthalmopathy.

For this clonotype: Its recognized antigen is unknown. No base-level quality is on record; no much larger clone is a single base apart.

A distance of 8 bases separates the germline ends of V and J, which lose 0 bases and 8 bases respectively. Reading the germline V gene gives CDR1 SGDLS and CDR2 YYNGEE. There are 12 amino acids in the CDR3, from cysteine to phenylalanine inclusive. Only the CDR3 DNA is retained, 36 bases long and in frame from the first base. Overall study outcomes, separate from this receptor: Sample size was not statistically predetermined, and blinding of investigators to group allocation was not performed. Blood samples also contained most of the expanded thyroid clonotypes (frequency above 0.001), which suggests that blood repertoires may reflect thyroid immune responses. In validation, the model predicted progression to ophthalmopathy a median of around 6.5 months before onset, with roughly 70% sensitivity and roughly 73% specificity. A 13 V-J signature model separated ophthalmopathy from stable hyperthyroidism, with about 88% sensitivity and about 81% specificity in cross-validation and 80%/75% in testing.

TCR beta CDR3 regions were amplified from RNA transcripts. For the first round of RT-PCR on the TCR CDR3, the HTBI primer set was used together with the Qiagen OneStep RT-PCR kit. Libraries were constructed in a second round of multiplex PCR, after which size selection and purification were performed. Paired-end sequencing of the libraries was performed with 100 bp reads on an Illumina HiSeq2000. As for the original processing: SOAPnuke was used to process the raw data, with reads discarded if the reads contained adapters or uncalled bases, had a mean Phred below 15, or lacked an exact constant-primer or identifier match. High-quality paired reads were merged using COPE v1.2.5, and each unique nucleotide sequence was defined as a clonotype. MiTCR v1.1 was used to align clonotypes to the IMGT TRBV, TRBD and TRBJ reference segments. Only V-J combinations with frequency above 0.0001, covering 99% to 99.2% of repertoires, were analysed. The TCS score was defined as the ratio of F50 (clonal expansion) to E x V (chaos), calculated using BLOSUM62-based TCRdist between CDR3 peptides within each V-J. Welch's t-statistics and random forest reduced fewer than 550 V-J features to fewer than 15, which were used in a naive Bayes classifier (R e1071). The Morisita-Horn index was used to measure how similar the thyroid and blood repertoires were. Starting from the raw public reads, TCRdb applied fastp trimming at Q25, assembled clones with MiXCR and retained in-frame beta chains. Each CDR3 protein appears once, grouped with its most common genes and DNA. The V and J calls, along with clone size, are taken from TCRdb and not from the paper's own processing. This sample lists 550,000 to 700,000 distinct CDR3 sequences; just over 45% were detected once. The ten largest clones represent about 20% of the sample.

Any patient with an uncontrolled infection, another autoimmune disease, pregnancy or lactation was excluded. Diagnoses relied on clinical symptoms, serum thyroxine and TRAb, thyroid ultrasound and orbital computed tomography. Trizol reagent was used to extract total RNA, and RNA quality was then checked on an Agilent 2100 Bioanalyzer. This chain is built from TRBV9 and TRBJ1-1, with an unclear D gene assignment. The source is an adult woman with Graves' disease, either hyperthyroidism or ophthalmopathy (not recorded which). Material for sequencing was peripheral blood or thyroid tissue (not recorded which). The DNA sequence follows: TGTGCCAGCAGCGTAGAGGTGGGGGAAGCTTTCTTT. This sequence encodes CASSVEVGEAFF.